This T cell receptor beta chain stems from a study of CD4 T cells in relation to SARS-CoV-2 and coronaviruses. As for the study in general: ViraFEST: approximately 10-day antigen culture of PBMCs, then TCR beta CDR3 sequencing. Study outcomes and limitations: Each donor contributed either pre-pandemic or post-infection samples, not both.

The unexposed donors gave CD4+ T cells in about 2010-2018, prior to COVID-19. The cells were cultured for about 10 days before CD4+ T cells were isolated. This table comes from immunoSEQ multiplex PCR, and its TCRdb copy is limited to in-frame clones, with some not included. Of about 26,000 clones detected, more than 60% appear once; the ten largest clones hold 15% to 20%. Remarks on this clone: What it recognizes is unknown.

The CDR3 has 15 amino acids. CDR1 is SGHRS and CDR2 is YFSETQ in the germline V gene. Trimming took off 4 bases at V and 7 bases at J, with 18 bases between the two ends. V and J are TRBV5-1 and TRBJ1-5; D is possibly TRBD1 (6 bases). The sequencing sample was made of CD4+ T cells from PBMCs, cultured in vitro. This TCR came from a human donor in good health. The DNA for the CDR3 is TGCGCCAGCAGCCCGACCGGACAGAAAGGCCAGCCCCAGCATTTT. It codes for CASSPTGQKGQPQHF.